This T cell receptor beta chain stems from a study of CD8 T cells in ankylosing spondylitis. Study results and caveats: In ankylosing spondylitis patients, matched synovial fluid reportedly showed significant enrichment of disease-linked clones. Reports of some motif variants in reactive arthritis synovial fluid and blood predate this one. With a CD8+ phenotype, disease-linked clones were relatively rare in peripheral blood. Blood of patients with ankylosing spondylitis appeared to be characterized by a TCR beta motif of eight highly homologous variants.

This clonotype was seen repeatedly, ten times or more. No antigen is known for it. Library preparation for TCR beta used quantitative 5'-RACE with molecular barcodes. Each CDR3 protein gets one entry after TCRdb re-called the 5' RACE reads with MiXCR. The sample lists around 490,000 distinct CDR3 sequences; about 5.7% were seen once. The CDR3 totals 13 residues. V lost 4 bases and J 4 bases, leaving 10 bases between the germline ends. Germline V CDR1 and CDR2: LNHNV, YYDKDF (reference sequence). The sample comprised blood, either unsorted or a sorted T cell fraction (not recorded which). This rearrangement joins TRBV15 to TRBJ1-2, with a tentative D call TRBD1 (5 bases). The sequence derives from a male donor with ankylosing spondylitis. The CDR3, as DNA: TGTGCCACCAGCAAAGGACAAGGCTATGGCTACACCTTC. Protein product: CATSKGQGYGYTF. Full variable domain (remainder filled in from reference TRBV15 and TRBJ1-2): DAMVIQNPRYQVTQFGKPVTLSCSQTLNHNVMYWYQQKSSQAPKLLFHYYDKDFNNEADTPDNFQSRRPNTSFCFLDIRSPGLGDTAMYLCATSKGQGYGYTFGSGTRLTVV.